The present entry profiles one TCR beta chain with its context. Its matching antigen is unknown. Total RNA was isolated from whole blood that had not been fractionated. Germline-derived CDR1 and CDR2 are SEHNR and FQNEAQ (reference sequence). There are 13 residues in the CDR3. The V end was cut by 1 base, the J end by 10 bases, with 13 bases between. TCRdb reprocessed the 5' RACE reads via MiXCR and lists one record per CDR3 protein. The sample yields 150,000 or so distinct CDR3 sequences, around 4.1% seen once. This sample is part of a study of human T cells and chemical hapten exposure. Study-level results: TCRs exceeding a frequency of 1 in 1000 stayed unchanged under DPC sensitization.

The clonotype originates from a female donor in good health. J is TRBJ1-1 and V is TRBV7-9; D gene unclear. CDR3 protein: CASSLGGESRAFF. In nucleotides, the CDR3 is TGTGCCAGCAGCTTAGGGGGTGAGTCGCGAGCTTTCTTT.